These 18 T cell receptor beta chains came from one sample sequenced in a study of T cells in Graves' hyperthyroidism and ophthalmopathy. Amplification of TCR beta CDR3 regions was performed using RNA transcripts as template. TCR CDR3 regions were first amplified by RT-PCR with HTBI primers. TCRdb independently ran MiXCR on the multiplex PCR reads; one entry per CDR3 protein. This sample has approximately 710,000 distinct CDR3 sequences; roughly 17% occur once, and the top ten carry around 15%. The sample was blood. The receptor source for this set is a man in his forties or fifties with Graves' hyperthyroidism.

This clonotype showed up many times. The chain links TRBV10-2 to TRBJ2-7; 7 bases agree with TRBD1. CDR1 is WSHSY, CDR2 SAAADI, per germline. V shed 2 bases, J shed 11 bases, and the junction held 3 bases outside the gene matches. The CDR3 spans 11 residues. CDR3 DNA sequence: TGCGCCAGCAGTGAGGGGACAGTGGAGTACTTC. It translates to CASSEGTVEYF.

This clonotype has more than one count but fewer than ten. The rearrangement uses TRBV6-1 and TRBJ1-1; 9 nucleotides line up with TRBD1. V lost 5 bases to trimming and J lost 6 bases; unmatched junction nucleotides: 10. CDR3 size: 15 residues. The germline gives CDR1 MNHNS, CDR2 SASEGT. DNA of the CDR3: TGTGCCAGCAGTTCATACAGGGGGCAAGTCCCTGAAGCTTTCTTT. As protein: CASSSYRGQVPEAFF.

This rearrangement joins TRBV25-1 to TRBJ2-1; 8 bases map to TRBD2. J gave up 3 bases and V 3 bases, and 13 bases lay outside the gene matches. This CDR3 is 18 amino acids long. Germline values: CDR1 MGHDK, CDR2 SYGVNS. The CDR3: CASSDGGRPIVGYNEQFF. As DNA, the CDR3 is TGTGCCAGCAGTGATGGCGGGAGGCCAATTGTTGGCTACAATGAGCAGTTCTTC. Together with reference TRBV25-1 and TRBJ2-1, the CDR3 gives the full variable domain: EADIYQTPRYLVIGTGKKITLECSQTMGHDKMYWYQQDPGMELHLIHYSYGVNSTEKGDLSSESTVSRIRTEHFPLTLESARPSHTSQYLCASSDGGRPIVGYNEQFFGPGTRLTVL.

This clonotype was detected ten times or more. V is TRBV11-2 and J is TRBJ2-3; TRBD2 matches at 8 bases. The CDR3 totals 17 residues. The germline V gene has CDR1 SGHAT and CDR2 FQNNGV. V was clipped by 3 bases and J by 3 bases; unmatched bases: 11. The CDR3 DNA reads as TGTGCCAGCAGCTTCCCAAGCCGAGCGGGAGATACAGATACGCAGTATTTT. This gives the protein CASSFPSRAGDTDTQYF.

The V gene is TRBV20-1, the J gene TRBJ2-3; 13 nucleotides match TRBD2. The CDR3 spans 14 residues. Trimming at V came to 6 bases and at J to 6 bases, leaving 6 bases not matched to a gene. Germline assignment: CDR1 DFQATT and CDR2 SNEGSKA (reference sequence). CDR3: CSATGLAGYDTQYF. CDR3 DNA: TGCAGTGCAACGGGACTAGCGGGATATGATACGCAGTATTTT.

At least ten counts were recorded for this clonotype. V gene TRBV9 combines with J gene TRBJ1-4, with D possibly matching TRBD1 (5 bases). The germline CDR1 and CDR2 sequences are SGDLS and YYNGEE. V was cut by 0 bases and J by 2 bases, with 8 bases left in between. CDR3 length: 15 residues. CDR3 in amino acids: CASSVAGGTNEKLFF. In DNA form, the CDR3 reads TGTGCCAGCAGCGTAGCGGGGGGGACTAATGAAAAACTGTTTTTT.

This clonotype has at least ten counts. The J gene is TRBJ1-4, the V gene TRBV6-1; D not certain. The CDR3 runs to 12 residues. Germline assignment: CDR1 MNHNS and CDR2 SASEGT. V was trimmed by 6 bases and J by 7 bases, leaving 9 bases between them. The CDR3 coding sequence is TGTGCCAGCAGCGGATTAGGTGAAAAACTGTTTTTT. It is translated as CASSGLGEKLFF.

This clonotype occurred many times. The rearrangement links TRBV3-1 to TRBJ2-7; D might be TRBD1 or TRBD2, each matching 5 bases. Germline values: CDR1 LGHDT, CDR2 YNNKEL (reference sequence). The CDR3 runs 14 residues. The V and J ends lost 4 bases and 3 bases respectively, with 13 bases between them. CDR3 sequence: CASSPRDGHYEQYF. Written as DNA, the CDR3 is TGTGCCAGCAGCCCCCGGGACGGACACTACGAGCAGTACTTC.

This clonotype was recorded many times. The V gene is TRBV11-2, the J gene TRBJ1-2; 8 bases fit TRBD1. This CDR3 contains 13 residues. The V gene's germline CDR1 is SGHAT and CDR2 FQNNGV. J lost 8 bases, V lost 5 bases, and 7 bases had no gene match. The CDR3 DNA follows: TGTGCCAGCAGCCGGGACAGGACGGAAGGCTACACCTTC. Translated, it gives CASSRDRTEGYTF.

This clonotype was observed a single time. Possible read error: a much larger clone is one base away. The rearrangement joins TRBV2 to TRBJ2-7; maybe TRBD1 (6 bases). V was shortened by 3 bases and J by 4 bases, with 10 bases between the two germline ends. Germline CDR1 SNHLY, CDR2 FYNNEI. This CDR3 comprises 13 residues. The CDR3 is CASSEQQGYEQYF. The CDR3 DNA reads TGTGCCAGCAGTGAGCAACAGGGATACGAGCAGTACTTC.

This clonotype has ten or more counts. The chain combines TRBV20-1 with TRBJ2-5; TRBD2 is a possible D gene (6 bases). Germline-derived CDR1 and CDR2 are DFQATT and SNEGSKA (reference sequence). Trimming cost V 3 bases and J 3 bases, with 11 bases left between them. There are 13 residues in the CDR3. The CDR3 DNA follows: TGCAGTGCTAGGTTTAGCGGCAAAGAGACCCAGTACTTC. Its translation: CSARFSGKETQYF.

This clonotype has ten or more counts. The chain has TRBV2 and TRBJ2-7, with D possibly TRBD2 on 6 matching bases. Trimming shortened V by 9 bases and J by 2 bases, and 17 bases separated the two germline ends. The length of the CDR3 is 14 residues. Germline lookup yields CDR1 SNHLY and CDR2 FYNNEI. In DNA, the CDR3 is TGTGCCAGAAGTATTGGGAGGTCCACCTACGAGCAGTACTTC. Protein: CARSIGRSTYEQYF.

There are a few counts of this clonotype. The rearrangement uses TRBV3-1 and TRBJ2-1, with D possibly TRBD2 on 5 matching bases. Trimming shortened V by 1 base and J by 6 bases, and 13 bases separated the two germline ends. The germline V gene has CDR1 LGHDT and CDR2 YNNKEL (reference sequence). This CDR3 is built from 15 residues. The CDR3: CASSQAGYASNEQFF. The CDR3 nucleotides read TGTGCCAGCAGCCAAGCGGGGTATGCCTCCAATGAGCAGTTCTTC.

This chain connects TRBV27 to TRBJ1-3, with a weak D call TRBD1 (5 bases). V was pared by 0 bases and J by 4 bases, with 10 bases between. This CDR3 contains 15 residues. Germline-derived CDR1 and CDR2 are MNHEY and SMNVEV (reference sequence). CDR3 in amino acids: CASSLSAGPGNTIYF. The CDR3, as DNA: TGTGCCAGCAGTTTATCAGCGGGGCCCGGAAACACCATATATTTT.

The chain recombines TRBV6-1 with TRBJ2-7, with 11 bases that match TRBD2. The CDR3 is 16 residues long. V gave up 3 bases and J gave up 2 bases; unmatched junction bases: 6. CDR1 and CDR2 from the germline V gene are MNHNS and SASEGT. Here the CDR3 reads CASSDHSSGRPYEQYF. The DNA of the CDR3 is TGTGCCAGCAGTGACCATTCTAGCGGGAGGCCCTACGAGCAGTACTTC.

In its sample, this clonotype was seen many times. J is TRBJ2-1 and V is TRBV6-2 or TRBV6-3, with 11 positions matching TRBD2. CDR1 is MNHEY, CDR2 SVGEGT, per germline. The length of the CDR3 is 14 residues. Trimming took 5 bases from V and 7 from J; bases not matched to a gene: 4. DNA for the CDR3: TGTGCCAGCAGTGGTACTAGCGGGGGAAATGAGCAGTTCTTC. Protein product: CASSGTSGGNEQFF.

This clonotype was seen repeatedly, ten times or more. This chain joins TRBV6-6 and TRBJ2-7, with a tentative D call TRBD2 (6 bases). The CDR3 runs to 13 residues. With 2 bases removed from V and 4 bases from J, the gap between germline ends came to 9 bases. Germline V lookup: CDR1 MNHNY, CDR2 SVGAGI (reference sequence). DNA of the CDR3: TGTGCCAGCAGTTACGTTAGCGGTTACGAGCAGTACTTC. It encodes CASSYVSGYEQYF.

The V and J genes are TRBV3-1 and TRBJ2-3, with 8 bases fitting TRBD2. Trimming cost V 4 bases and J 4 bases; bases outside gene matches: 4. Germline-derived CDR1 and CDR2 are LGHDT and YNNKEL (reference sequence). The CDR3 spans 14 residues. CDR3 coding DNA: TGTGCCAGCAGCCCTGTAGCGGGGTCAGATACGCAGTATTTT. This sequence encodes CASSPVAGSDTQYF.